A single sample gave rise to the 28 T cell receptor beta chains below, sequenced in a study of cytomegalovirus exposure and HLA in healthy donors. Using immunoSEQ multiplex PCR, the repertoire was profiled, and TCRdb retains in-frame clones only, with some absent. The data contain some 150,000 clones, roughly 87% of them singletons. Sequencing was performed on PBMCs. The receptors derive from a man younger than 35 in good health and CMV-seropositive.

This chain uses TRBV7-3 with TRBJ2-5; 7 bases align to TRBD2. The CDR3 has 13 amino acids. Germline-derived CDR1 and CDR2 are SGHTA and FQGTGA. V was clipped by 5 bases and J by 7 bases; unmatched bases: 7. The CDR3 region has the DNA TGTGCCAGCAGCCCACAGGAGCGGGGGACCCAGTACTTC. Translating gives CASSPQERGTQYF.

This clone was counted once. The chain uses TRBV2 and TRBJ2-2; 12 nucleotides match TRBD1. The CDR3 is made up of 15 amino acids. V lost 7 bases to trimming and J lost 6 bases; unmatched junction nucleotides: 6. The germline CDR1 and CDR2 sequences are SNHLY and FYNNEI. Written as DNA, the CDR3 is TGTGCCAGCATGGGGGGACAGGGGGCCGCCGGGGAGCTGTTTTTT. Translation: CASMGGQGAAGELFF.

To note about this clone: Other DNA sequences in this specimen translate into the identical CDR3. J is TRBJ2-3 and V is TRBV5-1; D is perhaps TRBD2 (6 bases). Per germline, CDR1 SGHRS and CDR2 YFSETQ. The CDR3 is made up of 13 amino acids. With 0 bases removed from V and 6 bases from J, the gap between germline ends came to 8 bases. For the CDR3, the DNA is TGCGCCAGCAGCTTGGCCCGGGGGGATACGCAGTATTTT. As protein: CASSLARGDTQYF.

This clone was seen a handful of times. V and J are TRBV28 and TRBJ1-5; D possibly corresponds to TRBD1 (5 bases). Germline assignment: CDR1 MDHEN and CDR2 SYDVKM. The V gene lost 2 bases and the J gene lost 9 bases, with 8 bases spanning the gap. The CDR3 sequence is 12 residues long. The CDR3 region has the DNA TGTGCCAGCAGTTTAGGAAGGGGGCCCCAGCATTTT. Its protein is CASSLGRGPQHF.

This clone was observed once. The V gene is TRBV12-5, the J gene TRBJ1-4, with 7 bases that match TRBD1. The CDR3 runs 16 residues. The V gene end was trimmed by 0 bases and the J gene end by 10 bases; junction bases not matched to a gene: 11. Germline loops: CDR1 LGHNT, CDR2 FRNRAP. This chain's CDR3 is CASGLVAARGSGKLFF. In DNA, the CDR3 is TGTGCTAGTGGTTTGGTAGCTGCCAGGGGGAGTGGAAAACTGTTTTTT.

V and J are TRBV4-2 and TRBJ2-1; 10 positions match TRBD2. The J segment lost 2 bases and the V segment lost 0 bases, leaving 1 base of the junction unmatched. The germline CDR1 and CDR2 sequences are LGHNA and YNFKEQ. The CDR3 sequence is 16 residues long. The CDR3 region has the DNA TGTGCCAGCAGCCAAGAGGGGACTAGCGCCTACAATGAGCAGTTCTTC. Amino acid sequence: CASSQEGTSAYNEQFF.

The rearrangement uses TRBV5-1 and TRBJ1-2, with D unclear. CDR1 is SGHRS, CDR2 YFSETQ, per germline. Trimming removed 0 bases at V and 0 bases at J, with 6 bases between. The CDR3 length is 14 residues. The CDR3 DNA follows: TGCGCCAGCAGCTTGGAACCAGCTAACTATGGCTACACCTTC. It specifies CASSLEPANYGYTF.

The chain uses TRBV4-1 and TRBJ2-5, with TRBD2 matching over 9 bases. This CDR3 comprises 18 residues. Germline-derived CDR1 and CDR2 are MGHRA and YSYEKL. V shed 1 base, J shed 5 bases, and the junction held 14 bases outside the gene matches. The CDR3 region has the DNA TGCGCCAGCAGCCAAGGAGTAAGCGGGGGGATCCTCGGGGAGACCCAGTACTTC. Translation gives CASSQGVSGGILGETQYF.

The chain links TRBV7-9 to TRBJ2-3; D may be TRBD2 (6 bases). V was shortened by 8 bases and J by 3 bases, with 12 bases between the two germline ends. The germline gives CDR1 SEHNR, CDR2 FQNEAQ (reference sequence). The CDR3 contains 13 residues. CDR3 nucleotide sequence: TGTGCCAGCCGAAGGGACTTAACAGATACGCAGTATTTT. Its protein product is CASRRDLTDTQYF.

The chain links TRBV11-2 to TRBJ2-7; tentative D call: TRBD2 (5 bases). The CDR3 consists of 18 residues. The V and J ends lost 2 bases and 3 bases respectively, with 23 bases between them. CDR1 is SGHAT, CDR2 FQNNGV, per germline. The CDR3 spells CASSLKGLTNNWDYEQYF. CDR3 nucleotide sequence: TGTGCCAGCAGCTTAAAAGGACTCACCAATAACTGGGACTACGAGCAGTACTTC. The variable domain in full, with the rest retrieved from reference TRBV11-2 and TRBJ2-7, is EAGVAQSPRYKIIEKRQSVAFWCNPISGHATLYWYQQILGQGPKLLIQFQNNGVVDDSQLPKDRFSAERLKGVDSTLKIQPAKLEDSAVYLCASSLKGLTNNWDYEQYFGPGTRLTVT.

This clone was picked up many times. The V call is TRBV6-1, the J call TRBJ2-6, with D perhaps TRBD2 (5 bases). V lost 1 base and J lost 1, with 5 bases in between. The CDR3 sequence is 15 residues long. Germline lookup yields CDR1 MNHNS and CDR2 SASEGT. The CDR3 protein is CASSEGGSGANVLTF. CDR3 in DNA: TGTGCCAGCAGTGAAGGAGGGTCTGGGGCCAACGTCCTGACTTTC.

The chain employs TRBV5-1 and TRBJ2-1; tentatively, D is TRBD1 (6 bases). Germline CDR1 and CDR2: SGHRS and YFSETQ. The CDR3 is made up of 15 amino acids. With 0 bases removed from V and 3 bases from J, the gap between germline ends came to 10 bases. CDR3 region: CASSLDGQNYNEQFF. The CDR3 DNA is TGCGCCAGCAGCTTGGATGGACAGAACTACAATGAGCAGTTCTTC. The variable domain in full, completed from reference TRBV5-1 and TRBJ2-1, reads KAGVTQTPRYLIKTRGQQVTLSCSPISGHRSVSWYQQTPGQGLQFLFEYFSETQRNKGNFPGRFSGRQFSNSRSEMNVSTLELGDSALYLCASSLDGQNYNEQFFGPGTRLTVL.

The V call is TRBV27, the J call TRBJ2-1; TRBD2 matches 7 bases. The germline V gene encodes CDR1 MNHEY and CDR2 SMNVEV (reference sequence). V lost 5 bases, J lost 5 bases, and 6 bases stayed unmatched. This CDR3 has 14 amino acids. Here the CDR3 DNA reads TGTGCCAGCAGTCCCGGGACTATCAACAATGAGCAGTTCTTC. Translating it yields CASSPGTINNEQFF.

V usage is TRBV7-9 and J usage is TRBJ1-1, with 7 bases aligning to TRBD1. The CDR3 extends over 12 amino acids. CDR1 and CDR2 (germline): SEHNR, FQNEAQ (reference sequence). With 6 bases clipped from V and 5 bases from J, the junction kept 3 bases outside the gene matches. Written as DNA, the CDR3 is TGTGCCAGCAGGACAGGGCGGACTGAAGCTTTCTTT. Translation gives CASRTGRTEAFF.

This chain connects TRBV19 to TRBJ2-6; the D is unclear. This CDR3 contains 13 residues. The V gene's germline CDR1 is LNHDA and CDR2 SQIVND (reference sequence). Between the trimmed V and J ends, which lost 10 bases and 1 base, there was a span of 8 bases. The CDR3 is CATKRSGANVLTF. CDR3 nucleotides: TGTGCCACGAAGCGATCTGGGGCCAACGTCCTGACTTTC.

The chain joins TRBV7-8 to TRBJ2-2, with D hard to call. V lost 0 bases, J lost 8 bases, and 7 bases lay in between. This CDR3 is 13 amino acids long. CDR1 is SGHVS and CDR2 is FQNEAQ in the germline V gene. CDR3 sequence reads: CASSLAQTGELFF. As DNA, the CDR3 is TGTGCCAGCAGCTTAGCCCAGACAGGGGAGCTGTTTTTT.

The J gene is TRBJ2-5, the V gene TRBV27; D might be TRBD2 (5 bases). CDR3 length equals 15 residues. The germline gives CDR1 MNHEY, CDR2 SMNVEV (reference sequence). Trimming took 6 bases from V and 5 from J, leaving 19 bases between them. Here the CDR3 DNA reads TGTGCCAGCAGGCCTCCGGGGTTTCACGGGGAGACCCAGTACTTC. Translation: CASRPPGFHGETQYF.

This chain connects TRBV5-1 to TRBJ1-1, with 7 bases aligning to TRBD1. CDR1 and CDR2 (germline): SGHRS, YFSETQ. The CDR3 has 16 amino acids. The V segment lost 4 bases and the J segment 1 base; nucleotides outside the gene matches: 10. CDR3 coding DNA: TGCGCCAGCAGCCCAGACCTACAGGGGAAGAACACTGAAGCTTTCTTT. It codes for CASSPDLQGKNTEAFF.

The rearrangement links TRBV4-1 to TRBJ1-1; 10 bases are shared with TRBD1. This CDR3 is built from 16 residues. Germline assignment: CDR1 MGHRA and CDR2 YSYEKL. J lost 3 bases, V lost 8 bases, and 12 bases had no gene match. This chain's CDR3 is CASHPGQGPEDTEAFF. CDR3 coding DNA: TGCGCCAGCCATCCGGGACAGGGGCCGGAGGACACTGAAGCTTTCTTT.

This chain links TRBV11-3 with TRBJ2-1, with a weak D call TRBD1 (6 bases). The V and J ends lost 5 bases and 5 bases respectively, with 10 bases between them. Per germline, CDR1 SGHNT and CDR2 YENEEA. This CDR3 has 13 residues. This chain's CDR3 is CASSRTANNEQFF. The DNA of the CDR3 is TGTGCCAGCAGCCGGACAGCGAACAATGAGCAGTTCTTC.

The chain employs TRBV7-2 and TRBJ1-1, with a possible D match to TRBD1 (6 bases). V lost 5 bases and J 1 base, leaving 14 bases between the germline ends. CDR1 SGHTA and CDR2 FQGNSA come from the germline V gene. This CDR3 region has 15 residues. The DNA of the CDR3 is TGTGCCAGCAGCCCGTTCCTGACAGGGAACACTGAAGCTTTCTTT. Translated, it gives CASSPFLTGNTEAFF.

The chain is built from TRBV5-5 and TRBJ1-5, with unresolved D. This CDR3 is built from 13 residues. V lost 4 bases to trimming and J lost 3 bases, with 8 bases between them. CDR1 is SGHKS, CDR2 YYEKEE, per germline (reference sequence). The CDR3 bases are TGTGCCAGCAGCCCCCTATCCAATCAGCCCCAGCATTTT. Its translation: CASSPLSNQPQHF.

The DNA for the CDR3 is TGTGCCAGCAGGGGACTAGCGGGGGGGGACCTAACCGGGGAGCTGTTTTTT. This gives the protein CASRGLAGGDLTGELFF. V gene TRBV27 combines with J gene TRBJ2-2; TRBD2 agrees at 16 bases. Germline assignment: CDR1 MNHEY and CDR2 SMNVEV (reference sequence). V shed 6 bases, J shed 5 bases, and the junction held 6 bases outside the gene matches. This CDR3 spans 17 amino acids.

The chain carries TRBV19 and TRBJ2-7; D remains unclear. Germline V gives CDR1 LNHDA, CDR2 SQIVND (reference sequence). V gave up 7 bases and J gave up 0 bases, with 13 bases separating them. The CDR3 runs 14 residues. The CDR3 DNA reads TGTGCCAGTACTACAGCCTACCCCTCCTACGAGCAGTACTTC. It translates to CASTTAYPSYEQYF.

This CDR3 reads CASSFPTGMTEAFF. The CDR3 bases are TGTGCCAGCAGCTTCCCGACAGGGATGACTGAAGCTTTCTTT. This chain connects TRBV5-6 to TRBJ1-1; 7 bases fit TRBD1. CDR3 length: 14 amino acids. The germline V gene encodes CDR1 SGHDT and CDR2 YYEEEE. The trim removed 2 bases at V and 5 bases at J, leaving 6 bases unmatched.

Here the CDR3 reads CATLRPNSGNTIYF. CDR3 coding DNA: TGTGCAACCTTGCGGCCCAACTCTGGAAACACCATATATTTT. The V gene is TRBV12-2, the J gene TRBJ1-3. TRBV12-2 is noted as a pseudogene. This CDR3 has 14 amino acids.

The rearrangement links TRBV5-1 to TRBJ1-5; D gene uncertain. The CDR3 sequence is 13 residues long. CDR1 and CDR2 (germline): SGHRS, YFSETQ. V lost 2 bases and J lost 5, with 8 bases in between. The chain's CDR3 is CASSLFLDQPQHF. Written as DNA, the CDR3 is TGCGCCAGCAGCTTATTCCTCGATCAGCCCCAGCATTTT.

The chain combines TRBV4-1 with TRBJ1-1; no reliable D call. The CDR3 has 17 amino acids. Trimming took off 5 bases at V and 4 bases at J, with 23 bases between the two ends. Germline assignment: CDR1 MGHRA and CDR2 YSYEKL. DNA of the CDR3: TGCGCCAGCAGCGCCCTAGGACTTACCCCCTGGGGCACTGAAGCTTTCTTT. It yields the protein CASSALGLTPWGTEAFF.